The 12 T cell receptor beta chains below come from one sample, sequenced in a study of Tregs in tolerant kidney transplant recipients. Produced via immunoSEQ multiplex PCR; TCRdb's table is partial and in-frame only. This table has over 50,000 clones, 70% to 90% appearing once. The source material was Tregs from blood, sampled before the transplant. These receptors all come from a human donor who received a combined kidney and bone marrow transplant.

The chain recombines TRBV10-2 with TRBJ1-1; 7 positions agree with TRBD1. Germline V gives CDR1 WSHSY, CDR2 SAAADI. Trimming took 4 bases from V and 0 from J; bases not matched to a gene: 11. This CDR3 comprises 17 residues. The chain's CDR3 is CASSGGKGATLNTEAFF. The CDR3 nucleotides are TGCGCCAGCAGTGGAGGCAAGGGGGCAACTCTGAACACTGAAGCTTTCTTT.

The chain links TRBV18 to TRBJ2-5; TRBD1 matches at 7 bases. CDR3 length equals 14 residues. The germline gives CDR1 KGHSH, CDR2 LQKENI. V was pared by 0 bases and J by 5 bases, with 3 bases of the junction left unmatched. In nucleotides, the CDR3 is TGTGCCAGCTCACCACCGACAGGGCAGGAGACCCAGTACTTC. Translation: CASSPPTGQETQYF.

The chain is built from TRBV14 and TRBJ2-7; 8 bases agree with TRBD1. Unmatched junction bases numbered 15, after V lost 4 bases and J lost 7 bases. CDR1 and CDR2 from the germline V gene are SGHDN and FVKESK. CDR3 length: 16 amino acids. The CDR3 DNA reads TGTGCCAGCAGCCGGAACTTGGGACAGGCCTGGGTGGAGCAGTACTTC. Protein: CASSRNLGQAWVEQYF.

This clone has a single count. The chain is built from TRBV7-2 and TRBJ2-2; tentative D call: TRBD2 (6 bases). There are 18 residues in the CDR3. V was clipped by 5 bases and J by 2 bases, with 21 bases between them. Germline V gene lookup returns CDR1 SGHTA and CDR2 FQGNSA. The DNA for the CDR3 is TGTGCCAGCAGCCTATTTTCCGGGACTCGCCGAAACACCGGGGAGCTGTTTTTT. Protein product: CASSLFSGTRRNTGELFF. The full variable domain, rest sourced from reference TRBV7-2 and TRBJ2-2, is GAGVSQSPSNKVTEKGKDVELRCDPISGHTALYWYRQSLGQGLEFLIYFQGNSAPDKSGLPSDRFSAERTGGSVSTLTIQRTQQEDSAVYLCASSLFSGTRRNTGELFFGEGSRLTVL.

This chain links TRBV27 with TRBJ2-7; perhaps TRBD1 as D (5 bases). V lost 3 bases and J lost 5, with 20 bases in between. This CDR3 comprises 16 residues. Germline CDR1 MNHEY, CDR2 SMNVEV (reference sequence). The DNA for the CDR3 is TGTGCCAGCAGTTTCGCGATAGGGGCCCGAAGGGACGAGCAGTACTTC. Translation: CASSFAIGARRDEQYF.

V and J are TRBV7-6 and TRBJ2-5; D not certain. The CDR3 has 11 amino acids. The V gene's germline CDR1 is SGHVS and CDR2 FNYEAQ. V was pared by 5 bases and J by 4 bases, with 5 bases between. The CDR3 reads CASSRTETQYF. Written as DNA, the CDR3 is TGTGCCAGCAGCCGCACAGAGACCCAGTACTTC.

The chain employs TRBV10-1 and TRBJ2-3; 7 bases align to TRBD2. The CDR3 consists of 13 residues. The germline gives CDR1 WNHNN, CDR2 SYGVQD (reference sequence). J gave up 3 bases and V 9 bases, and 6 bases lay outside the gene matches. The CDR3 loop is CASALRETDTQYF. The CDR3 bases are TGCGCCAGTGCTCTGCGGGAGACAGATACGCAGTATTTT.

The chain has TRBV5-1 and TRBJ1-2; D not certain. Trimming left V 0 bases short and J 6 bases short, with 3 bases between. The CDR3 is 11 amino acids. Germline values: CDR1 SGHRS, CDR2 YFSETQ. Written as DNA, the CDR3 is TGCGCCAGCAGCTTGGACCATGGCTACACCTTC. It yields the protein CASSLDHGYTF.

The chain combines TRBV6-5 with TRBJ2-7; possible D gene TRBD2, 5 bases. V was pared by 0 bases and J by 0 bases, with 9 bases between. From germline, CDR1 is MNHEY and CDR2 SVGAGI. This CDR3 region has 15 residues. In DNA form, the CDR3 reads TGTGCCAGCAGTTACTCATCGCGGGCCTCCTACGAGCAGTACTTC. The encoded protein is CASSYSSRASYEQYF.

CDR3 region: CASSPVTTGEQYF. CDR3 coding DNA: TGCGCCAGCAGCCCGGTCACTACCGGCGAGCAGTACTTC. The V call is TRBV5-1, the J call TRBJ2-7; D is unresolved. The V end lost 4 bases, the J end lost 6 bases, and 14 bases lay between the germline ends. Germline CDR1 SGHRS, CDR2 YFSETQ. The CDR3 contains 13 residues. Combining the CDR3 with reference TRBV5-1 and TRBJ2-7 gives the whole variable domain KAGVTQTPRYLIKTRGQQVTLSCSPISGHRSVSWYQQTPGQGLQFLFEYFSETQRNKGNFPGRFSGRQFSNSRSEMNVSTLELGDSALYLCASSPVTTGEQYFGPGTRLTVT.

The chain has TRBV27 and TRBJ2-3; D is perhaps TRBD1 (5 bases). The CDR3 has 16 residues. V shed 3 bases and J shed 1 base, with 14 bases lying between them. Germline V gene data show CDR1 as MNHEY and CDR2 as SMNVEV (reference sequence). CDR3 in amino acids: CASSFVQALRTDTQYF. The CDR3 nucleotides are TGTGCCAGCAGTTTTGTACAGGCACTACGCACAGATACGCAGTATTTT.

This clone has a single count. V usage is TRBV10-2 and J usage is TRBJ1-1; 8 bases are shared with TRBD1. V dropped 6 bases and J dropped 1; count of bases not matched to a gene: 7. The CDR3 is made up of 15 amino acids. Germline V gives CDR1 WSHSY, CDR2 SAAADI. The CDR3 loop reads CASRVPGQENTEAFF. The CDR3 coding sequence is TGCGCCAGCAGGGTCCCGGGACAGGAGAACACTGAAGCTTTCTTT.